The 19 T cell receptor beta chains given below trace back to one sample, sequenced in a study of spatial heterogeneity in lung cancer. Each CDR3 protein gets one entry after TCRdb re-called the 5' RACE reads with MiXCR. The sample records tens of thousands of distinct CDR3 sequences, about 12% being singletons. Sample time point: sample taken at primary tumor resection. Material: PBMCs, obtained at surgery. The origin of the receptors is a male donor with early-stage non-small cell lung cancer.

In its sample, this clonotype was seen many times. The chain employs TRBV4-1 and TRBJ1-5, with D unresolved. V lost 0 bases and J lost 7, with 7 bases in between. There are 13 residues in the CDR3. Germline-derived CDR1 and CDR2 are MGHRA and YSYEKL. The DNA for the CDR3 is TGCGCCAGCAGCCAAGAAGGAGTACAGCCCCAGCATTTT. Protein product: CASSQEGVQPQHF.

This clonotype was found a few times. The CDR3, as DNA: TGTGCCAGCAGCCAAGTGTCCGGATTCTACGAGCAGTACTTC. This gives the protein CASSQVSGFYEQYF. The V and J genes are TRBV14 and TRBJ2-7; no firm D call. The CDR3 sequence is 14 residues long. V was cut by 1 base and J by 3 bases, with 10 bases left in between. The germline V gene encodes CDR1 SGHDN and CDR2 FVKESK. Together with reference TRBV14 and TRBJ2-7, the CDR3 gives the full variable domain: EAGVTQFPSHSVIEKGQTVTLRCDPISGHDNLYWYRRVMGKEIKFLLHFVKESKQDESGMPNNRFLAERTGGTYSTLKVQPAELEDSGVYFCASSQVSGFYEQYFGPGTRLTVT.

This clonotype turned up a few times. V gene TRBV12-3 or TRBV12-4 combines with J gene TRBJ2-5, with a possible D match to TRBD2 (7 bases). This CDR3 region has 14 residues. Trimming stripped 2 bases from V and 7 bases from J, with 14 bases between. This CDR3 is CASSLTRGLGTQYF. DNA for the CDR3: TGTGCCAGCAGTTTAACGCGGGGGCTCGGGACCCAGTACTTC.

On this clonotype itself: A read error may produce the germline difference seen at one junction end. This chain uses TRBV7-7 with TRBJ2-1; 9 bases are shared with TRBD1. The germline CDR1 and CDR2 sequences are SSHAT and FNYEAQ (reference sequence). The CDR3 extends over 15 amino acids. The CDR3, as DNA: TGTGCTAGCAGCCGCTCCGGGACAGGGTTAAATGAGCAGTTCTTC. Residues: CASSRSGTGLNEQFF.

This clonotype was counted ten times or more. The chain recombines TRBV29-1 with TRBJ2-7; D uncertain. This CDR3 has 12 amino acids. Deletions cut 6 bases from V and 5 bases from J, with 14 bases between. The germline gives CDR1 SQVTM, CDR2 ANQGSEA. CDR3 protein: CSVRSGGDEQYF. The CDR3 region has the DNA TGCAGCGTCCGGTCGGGTGGCGACGAGCAGTACTTC.

V and J are TRBV7-9 and TRBJ2-3; 8 positions match TRBD2. V lost 5 bases to trimming and J lost 5 bases; unmatched junction nucleotides: 12. Per germline, CDR1 SEHNR and CDR2 FQNEAQ (reference sequence). This CDR3 region has 16 residues. The CDR3 reads CASSPLVSGGRDTQYF. The CDR3 DNA follows: TGTGCCAGCAGCCCCCTCGTCTCGGGGGGGCGAGATACGCAGTATTTT.

CDR3 protein: CASSLQSGVNTGELFF. The CDR3 DNA reads TGCGCCAGCAGCTTACAAAGCGGGGTAAACACCGGGGAGCTGTTTTTT. J is TRBJ2-2 and V is TRBV5-1; 7 bases map to TRBD2. V lost 2 bases, J lost 2 bases, and 6 bases stayed unmatched. Germline V gives CDR1 SGHRS, CDR2 YFSETQ. The CDR3 runs 16 residues. The full variable domain, its missing parts supplied by reference TRBV5-1 and TRBJ2-2, is KAGVTQTPRYLIKTRGQQVTLSCSPISGHRSVSWYQQTPGQGLQFLFEYFSETQRNKGNFPGRFSGRQFSNSRSEMNVSTLELGDSALYLCASSLQSGVNTGELFFGEGSRLTVL.

The chain carries TRBV20-1 and TRBJ2-1; 8 bases align to TRBD1. J was trimmed by 2 bases and V by 6 bases; bases with no gene match: 9. CDR1 and CDR2 from the germline V gene are DFQATT and SNEGSKA (reference sequence). CDR3 size: 15 residues. CDR3 nucleotides: TGCAGTGCCCCCGCGGCACAGGGGGCCTACAATGAGCAGTTCTTC. This translates into CSAPAAQGAYNEQFF.

In this sample, this clonotype turned up once. V gene TRBV7-2 combines with J gene TRBJ2-3; unclear D gene. Germline V gives CDR1 SGHTA, CDR2 FQGNSA. Trimming stripped 5 bases from V and 6 bases from J, with 12 bases between. The CDR3 consists of 13 residues. The CDR3 sequence is CASSPLVRDTQYF. The CDR3 bases are TGTGCCAGCAGCCCCCTAGTGAGGGATACGCAGTATTTT.

This chain joins TRBV5-1 and TRBJ1-1; D perhaps matches TRBD1 (5 bases). CDR3 length: 14 residues. Trimming shortened V by 1 base and J by 0 bases, and 7 bases separated the two germline ends. CDR1 and CDR2 (germline): SGHRS, YFSETQ. CDR3 in DNA: TGCGCCAGCAGCTTGACAGGTCTGAACACTGAAGCTTTCTTT. Its translation: CASSLTGLNTEAFF.

This clonotype appeared many times. The chain combines TRBV7-2 with TRBJ1-5; 7 positions agree with TRBD1. V shed 7 bases and J 5 bases; nucleotides not matched to a gene: 8. The CDR3 consists of 14 residues. Per germline, CDR1 SGHTA and CDR2 FQGNSA. CDR3 in DNA: TGTGCCAGCACTACCGGGACAGCTTATCAGCCCCAGCATTTT. Amino acids: CASTTGTAYQPQHF.

The chain employs TRBV7-6 and TRBJ2-7; D gene uncertain. The length of the CDR3 is 12 residues. Trimming shortened V by 2 bases and J by 7 bases, and 9 bases separated the two germline ends. The germline V gene encodes CDR1 SGHVS and CDR2 FNYEAQ. The CDR3 DNA is TGTGCCAGCAGCTTAAACAGTCAAGAGCAGTACTTC. Encoded protein: CASSLNSQEQYF.

This clonotype was counted a few times. V gene TRBV12-3 or TRBV12-4 combines with J gene TRBJ1-3; D might be TRBD1 (6 bases). With 8 bases removed from V and 2 bases from J, the gap between germline ends came to 10 bases. The CDR3 totals 13 residues. The CDR3: CASGGAAGNTIYF. Here the CDR3 DNA reads TGTGCCAGCGGGGGGGCGGCTGGAAACACCATATATTTT.

This clonotype was counted at least ten times. The chain uses TRBV15 and TRBJ2-1; D gene ambiguous. Germline V gives CDR1 LNHNV, CDR2 YYDKDF (reference sequence). The CDR3 runs 13 residues. V lost 0 bases, J lost 4 bases, and 4 bases lay in between. The CDR3 nucleotides read TGTGCCACCAGCAGAGAACAGTACAATGAGCAGTTCTTC. Amino acid sequence: CATSREQYNEQFF.

The DNA of the CDR3 is TGCAGTGCTAGAGATCGAGTTAGCGTCAATGAGCAGTTCTTC. Amino acids: CSARDRVSVNEQFF. V and J are TRBV20-1 and TRBJ2-1; weak D call: TRBD2 (5 bases). V was shortened by 0 bases and J by 6 bases, with 12 bases between the two germline ends. Germline assignment: CDR1 DFQATT and CDR2 SNEGSKA (reference sequence). The CDR3 is 14 residues long.

This clonotype was recorded a few times. This sequence joins TRBV7-2 and TRBJ1-2; 7 bases are shared with TRBD1. The trim removed 3 bases at V and 4 bases at J, leaving 5 bases unmatched. CDR1 and CDR2 from the germline V gene are SGHTA and FQGNSA. The CDR3 is 14 residues long. CDR3 in DNA: TGTGCCAGCAGCTTGTACCGGGACAGCTATGGCTACACCTTC. Amino acid sequence: CASSLYRDSYGYTF.

This clonotype was counted between two and nine times. The chain is built from TRBV5-6 and TRBJ2-7; possibly TRBD2 for D (5 bases). There are 14 residues in the CDR3. CDR1 is SGHDT, CDR2 YYEEEE, per germline. V was pared by 0 bases and J by 7 bases, with 14 bases between. The CDR3 DNA follows: TGTGCCAGCAGCTTGGAGGGAGCCCTTTGGGAGCAGTACTTC. Protein product: CASSLEGALWEQYF.

A few counts support this clonotype. The chain joins TRBV20-1 to TRBJ2-2; 10 bases match TRBD1. Unmatched junction bases numbered 3, after V lost 2 bases and J lost 6 bases. Germline V gene sequence: CDR1 DFQATT, CDR2 SNEGSKA (reference sequence). The CDR3 length is 14 residues. In DNA form, the CDR3 reads TGCAGTGCTAGACCGGGACAGGGGCCCGGGGAGCTGTTTTTT. Protein sequence: CSARPGQGPGELFF.

This chain links TRBV30 with TRBJ1-6; D possibly corresponds to TRBD1 (5 bases). The germline V gene encodes CDR1 GTSNPN and CDR2 SVGIG (reference sequence). The CDR3 loop spans 17 amino acids. Trimming took off 3 bases at V and 0 bases at J, with 15 bases between the two ends. The CDR3 loop is CAWSQATGGSYNSPLHF. CDR3 sequence (DNA): TGTGCCTGGAGCCAAGCTACGGGGGGCTCCTATAATTCACCCCTCCACTTT.